This T cell receptor (beta chain) was observed in a study of shared clonotypes between healthy human individuals (dated by TCRdb to 2020 to 2022). As for the study more broadly: A few men and a couple of women, aged 18 to 49 years, made up the cohort. To increase sequencing depth and limit assay-specific biases, different laboratories used diverse techniques to prepare libraries and sequence TCR repertoires. The study deeply sequenced blood TCR repertoires of about five healthy adults to estimate repertoire size and the extent of clonotype sharing between individuals. For each donor, CD4 naive and CD4 memory were each run on three plates, CD8 naive on two plates, and CD8 memory on one plate. Per donor, leukapheresis produced somewhere between about 0.9 and 9.5 billion PBMCs.

What the work shows at the level of the full study, not this receptor alone: Based on pairwise subsampling, the degree of clonotype sharing among donors was expected to be affected by sequencing depth. Compared with non-shared clonotypes, clonotypes shared by all four sorted-subset donors had higher generation probabilities. Sharing across a handful of donors was observed for around 4.8% of naive CD4, under 4% of naive CD8, about 2.3% of memory CD4, and roughly 0.4% of memory CD8 clonotypes. Incomplete sequencing was indicated by rarefaction of sorted-subset datasets, despite the large sequencing depth. Sampling was restricted to blood, and TCR repertoires in tissues likely differ from the TCR repertoires found in blood. Because the study included only a small number of donors, the genetic and exposure-history diversity represented was limited. Naive subsets generally had larger estimated clonotype richness than memory subsets.

Using the deep immunoSEQ assay, multiplex PCR amplified TCR CDR3 regions from genomic DNA. Genomic DNA extracted from each cell subset was distributed evenly over all wells of several immunoSEQ 96-well plates, and each plate served as one replicate. For sorted subsets, 200 to 250 ng of genomic DNA, equivalent to about 30,000 T cell genomes, went into each replicate PCR. The purified libraries were quantified using a Qubit 3.0 fluorometer, sized with a Bioanalyzer 2100, and then quantified again using the KAPA Library Quantification kit. Each immunoSEQ 96-well plate was sequenced on its own single-read 150-cycle Illumina NextSeq 550 flow cell. The original pipeline was this. Because the immunoSEQ output held only junctional sequences and lacked quality scores, the filtering could not match the filtering applied to full-length reads. Sequences were annotated with PyIR, a Python wrapper for IgBLAST v1.9, and V/J genes and CDR3 were assigned using IMGT germline references. Reads were removed for weak V/J assignments (E-value above 1e-6), missing CDR3, stop codons, out-of-frame junctions, or ambiguous translated residues. V3J clonotypes were defined by identical inferred V gene, J gene, and CDR3 amino acid sequence. To compute the percentage overlap between repertoires, the number of shared unique clonotypes was divided by the size of the smaller repertoire. Three approaches were used to assess repertoire richness: RTK rarefaction, the Chao1 estimator, and Recon v2.1 estimates of unobserved clonotypes. For all TCRbeta clonotypes obtained by the gDNA method from a few donors, generation probabilities were computed with OLGA. The table comes from immuneACCESS by way of TCRdb, which keeps in-frame sequences with V and J called. Part of the clones is missing from these tables; in studies checked, under half for an unresolved V gene and the rest for unknown reasons. D and trimming come from the DNA, and the V and J calls and clone size come from that table. The sample table shows roughly 320,000 clones, and about nine tenths are seen once. The biggest ten clones account for roughly 17% of the sample.

Donors were healthy HIV-negative adults with no recently reported acute infections or vaccinations. All donors were Caucasian adults living in Nashville, Tennessee, USA. CD8 memory samples were composed of magnetically selected CD45RO+ cells combined with CCR7-negative CD45RA+ effector memory (TemRA) cells. After blood collection by leukapheresis, PBMCs were isolated using Ficoll-Histopaque density gradient centrifugation and then cryopreserved in the vapor phase of liquid nitrogen. Analytical flow cytometry was used to check the purity and quantity of every magnetically sorted T cell population. Each sorted fraction had its genomic DNA isolated and then quantified by UV absorbance on a Nanodrop 2000c. Trimming removed 6 bases from V and 3 bases from J, leaving 15 bases between the germline ends. The CDR3 contains 15 residues, cysteine and phenylalanine counted. The DNA shown is the 45-base CDR3, in frame from base 1. CDR1 is given as MNHEY and CDR2 as SMNVEV, both from the germline V gene (reference sequence).

Note on this clone: The specificity of this receptor is unknown. Base qualities are not at hand, and no much larger clone is one base apart.

The sequencing sample was made of memory CD8+ T cells sorted from blood. Sample cell subset or site, as interpreted from the label and publication: CD45RO+ cells pooled with CCR7-negative TemRA cells. The rearrangement combines TRBV27 with TRBJ1-5; matching of 6 bases hints at TRBD1 as the D gene. The sequence was obtained from a man aged 18 to 35 in good health. The CDR3 region: CASSHGGLVNQPQHF. The sequenced DNA: TGTGCCAGCAGCCATGGGGGGCTAGTCAATCAGCCCCAGCATTTT.